These 19 T cell receptor beta chains originate from one sample sequenced in a study of tumor and adjacent non-tumor tissue in lung cancer. The library came from three nested PCR rounds adapted from ARM-PCR protocols. TCRdb redid the calling of the multiplex PCR reads with MiXCR, one entry per CDR3 protein. The table shows 76,000 or so distinct CDR3 sequences, with roughly 70% occurring only once. No cell sorting was done before RNA was extracted from the tissue. Material for sequencing was lung tumor tissue. These receptors were collected from a woman aged 70 to 79 with non-small cell lung cancer.

On this clonotype: One end of the junction does not line up with germline, which may come from a read error. The J gene is TRBJ2-7, the V gene TRBV10-3; TRBD2 matches at 9 bases. The germline CDR1 and CDR2 sequences are ENHRY and SYGVKD. The CDR3 length is 14 residues. The CDR3 nucleotides read TGCGCCATCAGTGTTATAGCGGGAGTAAAGGAGCAGTACTTC. Translated, it gives CAISVIAGVKEQYF.

This chain uses TRBV20-1 with TRBJ2-7, with TRBD1 matching over 8 bases. CDR1 and CDR2 (germline): DFQATT, SNEGSKA (reference sequence). The CDR3 runs 15 residues. The CDR3 is CTATIPAGGKVGQYF. Here the CDR3 DNA reads TGCACTGCCACCATCCCGGCAGGGGGCAAGGTTGGGCAGTACTTC.

This clonotype was found once. This could be a read error, since a much larger clone is one nucleotide away. The rearrangement links TRBV14 to TRBJ1-6, with D perhaps TRBD1 (5 bases). CDR3 length: 14 amino acids. Germline V gives CDR1 SGHDN, CDR2 FVKESK. The DNA of the CDR3 is TGTGCCAGCAGCCTCGGGACGGCTAATTCACCCCTCCAGTTT. Translation gives CASSLGTANSPLQF.

Remarks on this clonotype: One base away lies a much larger clone, so this may be a sequencing read error. CDR3 in DNA: TGCGCCAGCAGCTTGGCAGGGATGAACACTGAAACTTTCTTT. It yields the protein CASSLAGMNTETFF. The V gene is TRBV5-1, the J gene TRBJ1-1, with a tentative D call TRBD1 (5 bases). The CDR3 has 14 residues. Germline CDR1 SGHRS, CDR2 YFSETQ.

Note on this clonotype: Since no conserved phenylalanine or tryptophan closes the CDR3, a read error is the likely cause. This sequence joins TRBV10-3 and TRBJ1-6, with 7 bases aligning to TRBD1. The CDR3 runs 14 residues. Germline CDR1 is ENHRY and CDR2 is SYGVKD. CDR3 protein: CATSSGGGNSPLHS. The CDR3 DNA is TGTGCCACCAGTTCAGGGGGAGGGAATTCACCCCTCCACTCT.

Comments on this clonotype: The junction departs from the called germline gene at one end, perhaps through a read error. This chain joins TRBV29-1 and TRBJ2-1, with TRBD2 identical over 12 bases. This CDR3 comprises 15 residues. The V gene's germline CDR1 is SQVTM and CDR2 ANQGSEA. CDR3 in amino acids: CSFGGTSGSDGEQFF. CDR3 nucleotides: TGCAGCTTTGGAGGGACTAGCGGGTCGGACGGTGAGCAATTCTTC.

The chain links TRBV29-1 to TRBJ2-6; D not certain. From germline, CDR1 is SQVTM and CDR2 ANQGSEA. Trimming pared 2 bases from V and 0 bases from J, leaving 11 bases between. This CDR3 is built from 16 residues. In DNA, the CDR3 is TGCAGCGTTGAACCTACCCTCAGCTCTGGGGCCAACGTCCTGACTTTC. Its translation: CSVEPTLSSGANVLTF. Full variable domain (outside the CDR3, taken from reference TRBV29-1 and TRBJ2-6): SAVISQKPSRDICQRGTSLTIQCQVDSQVTMMFWYRQQPGQSLTLIATANQGSEATYESGFVIDKFPISRPNLTFSTLTVSNMSPEDSSIYLCSVEPTLSSGANVLTFGAGSRLTVL.

On this clonotype itself: Since no conserved phenylalanine or tryptophan closes the CDR3, a read error is the likely cause. It is unclear where the CDR3 begins or ends on the DNA, so no DNA is shown, and the CDR3 is as TCRdb lists it. This sequence joins TRBV28 and TRBJ2-7; the D call TRBD1 from the table was never checked on the DNA. The CDR3 is 15 amino acids in total, end residues counted. Per germline, CDR1 MDHEN and CDR2 SYDVKM. CDR3 in amino acids: CASSLRGESIYEHYY.

This rearrangement joins TRBV29-1 to TRBJ2-1; a weak D match, TRBD2 (5 bases). The CDR3 covers 12 residues. CDR1 SQVTM and CDR2 ANQGSEA come from the germline V gene. Trimming took 7 bases from V and 4 from J, leaving 11 bases between them. The CDR3: CSGEPGYNEQFF. The CDR3 coding sequence is TGCAGCGGAGAACCGGGGTACAATGAGCAGTTCTTC.

Judged by abundance, this clonotype is medium-sized. This chain connects TRBV10-2 to TRBJ2-7, with 13 bases matching TRBD2. Germline-derived CDR1 and CDR2 are WSHSY and SAAADI. This CDR3 contains 15 residues. The trim removed 6 bases at V and 7 bases at J, leaving 9 bases unmatched. The CDR3: CASSWGTSGTGEQYF. The DNA of the CDR3 is TGCGCCAGCAGCTGGGGGACTAGCGGGACTGGGGAGCAGTACTTC.

The rearrangement joins TRBV28 to TRBJ1-2; D gene uncertain. The CDR3 spans 13 residues. The V end was cut by 6 bases, the J end by 8 bases, with 16 bases between. Germline CDR1 MDHEN, CDR2 SYDVKM. The CDR3 sequence: CASRKQRASGYTF. The CDR3 nucleotides read TGTGCCAGCAGAAAACAGCGGGCCTCGGGCTACACCTTC.

In this sample, this clonotype turned up many times. The rearrangement uses TRBV5-1 and TRBJ2-1; 9 bases are a match to TRBD1. Germline lookup yields CDR1 SGHRS and CDR2 YFSETQ. The CDR3 is made up of 15 amino acids. Trimming at V came to 0 bases and at J to 8 bases, leaving 6 bases not matched to a gene. The CDR3 loop reads CASSLAQGAIHEQFF. CDR3 bases: TGCGCCAGCAGCTTGGCACAGGGGGCGATCCATGAGCAGTTCTTC.

The rearrangement links TRBV4-1 to TRBJ2-6; tentatively, D is TRBD1 (6 bases). Per the germline V gene, CDR1 is MGHRA and CDR2 is YSYEKL. The CDR3 is 17 residues long. Trimming removed 5 bases from V and 14 bases from J, with 28 bases in between. CDR3 nucleotide sequence: TGCGCCAGCAGCGATGGAACAGGGAATCAACCGTCGAACCTCCTGACTTTC. Amino acid sequence: CASSDGTGNQPSNLLTF.

The chain links TRBV29-1 to TRBJ2-5; D is perhaps TRBD1 or TRBD2 (5 bases each). Trimming pared 1 base from V and 7 bases from J, leaving 19 bases between. CDR1 SQVTM and CDR2 ANQGSEA come from the germline V gene. The CDR3 runs to 15 residues. This CDR3 reads CSVEVPKQGAGTQYF. The CDR3 DNA reads TGCAGCGTTGAAGTCCCCAAGCAGGGTGCGGGGACCCAGTACTTC.

Remarks on this clonotype: A read error may produce the germline difference seen at one junction end. V usage is TRBV4-1 and J usage is TRBJ1-2, with no clear D. CDR1 is MGHRA, CDR2 YSYEKL, per germline. The CDR3 has 14 amino acids. The CDR3 reads CTSSHEARDYGYTF. CDR3 sequence (DNA): TGCACCAGCAGCCATGAGGCCCGAGACTATGGCTACACATTC.

The rearrangement joins TRBV7-3 to TRBJ2-3; no definite D call. CDR1 and CDR2 from the germline V gene are SGHTA and FQGTGA. Trimming stripped 2 bases from V and 6 bases from J, with 12 bases between. This CDR3 has 14 residues. CDR3 protein: CASSLGRSSDTQYF. In nucleotides, the CDR3 is TGTGCCAGCAGCTTAGGACGTTCTTCCGATACGCAGTATTTT.

Of note for this clonotype: The junction shows a germline mismatch at one end, possibly a read error. The chain combines TRBV5-1 with TRBJ2-3; 7 nucleotides align to TRBD2. The CDR3 runs to 16 residues. Germline V gene sequence: CDR1 SGHRS, CDR2 YFSETQ. The CDR3 DNA is TGCGCCAGCAGCTCTCTTCATAGCGGGTCGACAGATGCGCAGTATTTT. Residues: CASSSLHSGSTDAQYF.

The table lists this clonotype with many counts. The rearrangement links TRBV5-4 to TRBJ2-2; 8 positions agree with TRBD2. CDR3 size: 15 residues. V lost 5 bases and J lost 3; bases outside the gene matches: 6. Germline CDR1 is SGHNT and CDR2 is YYREEE (reference sequence). CDR3 loop: CASRSGLGHTGELFF. DNA for the CDR3: TGTGCCAGCAGATCGGGACTAGGCCACACCGGGGAGCTGTTTTTT.

DNA for the CDR3: TGCAGCGTTCTCCCACTAGGGCGGGGGAACACAGATACGCAGCATTTT. Protein: CSVLPLGRGNTDTQHF. The chain is built from TRBV29-1 and TRBJ2-3; possibly TRBD1 for D (5 bases). The DNA end lines up better with TRBJ1-5; the J call may be wrong. The CDR3 consists of 16 residues. Germline V gene sequence: CDR1 SQVTM, CDR2 ANQGSEA.